A selection of T cell receptor beta chains follows, all from one sample in a study of graft-versus-host responses after intestinal transplantation. Libraries were prepared by immunoSEQ multiplex PCR; TCRdb keeps only in-frame clonotypes and omits some of them. The profile covers about 96,000 clones, with 92% appearing a single time and roughly 0.15% taken by the ten largest. For these TCRs, the target antigens are not known. Sequenced here: unstimulated CD4+ T cells sorted from spleen or lymph node cells, sampled before intestinal transplant. The receptors were sampled from a human donor who received an intestinal transplant. Each CDR3 is given with its conserved first and last residue. A D gene is named only where the DNA matches it firmly. Size is stated for part of the rows, as once, few or many counts, or as a class when the clone is expanded.

J gene	D gene	CDR3 length	V gene	clone size	CDR3 DNA	CDR3 protein
TRBJ2-1	TRBD1	16	TRBV2	.	TGTGCCAGCAGTGAATTTGGACAGGGGGCTCTTTTAGAGCAGTTCTTC	CASSEFGQGALLEQFF
TRBJ2-7	.	13	TRBV6-5	.	TGTGCCAGCAGGGTCGGGGGACTCTACGAGCAGTACTTC	CASRVGGLYEQYF
TRBJ1-5	TRBD1	17	TRBV6-1	.	TGTGCCAGCAGTGAAGGAGGGGGCTGGTATAGCAATCAGCCCCAGCATTTT	CASSEGGGWYSNQPQHF
TRBJ2-3	.	15	TRBV18	.	TGTGCCAGCTCAGGTTCAGGACAGCACACAGATACGCAGTATTTT	CASSGSGQHTDTQYF
TRBJ2-3	TRBD2	18	TRBV4-3	once	TGCGCCAGCAGCCCCCGGGTAGCGGGGGGGAATTGGGCAGATACGCAGTATTTT	CASSPRVAGGNWADTQYF
TRBJ1-2	.	14	TRBV5-6	once	TGTGCCAGCAGCTTACAGGGCGATACCTATGGCTACACCTTC	CASSLQGDTYGYTF
TRBJ1-6	TRBD1	14	TRBV30	.	TGTGCCTGGAGTATCCGACAGGGGTTTGGACCCCTCCACTTT	CAWSIRQGFGPLHF
TRBJ1-5	.	14	TRBV7-8	.	TGTGCCAGCAGCTTGAGACAGGGCAATCAGCCCCAGCATTTT	CASSLRQGNQPQHF
TRBJ1-6	.	13	TRBV6-6	few	TGTGCCAGCAGTTACGGTGGCCGTTCACCCCTCCACTTT	CASSYGGRSPLHF
TRBJ1-3	.	16	TRBV6-1	.	TGTGCCAGCAGTGACCTAGCCACAGGGAAAAGAAACACCATATATTTT	CASSDLATGKRNTIYF
TRBJ2-3	TRBD2	14	TRBV5-1	.	TGCGCCAGCAGCGCTAGCGGGGGCACAGATACGCAGTATTTT	CASSASGGTDTQYF
TRBJ2-2	.	12	TRBV28	.	TGTGCCAGCAGGACAGTGGGCGGGGAGCTGTTTTTT	CASRTVGGELFF
TRBJ1-5	TRBD1	16	TRBV18	.	TGTGCCAGCTCACGGGACAGATTATATAGCAATCAGCCCCAGCATTTT	CASSRDRLYSNQPQHF
TRBJ2-1	.	12	TRBV6-6	.	TGTGCCAGCAGCCCACAGGGAAATGAGCAGTTCTTC	CASSPQGNEQFF
TRBJ2-7	.	14	TRBV5-1	once	TGCGCCAGCAGCTTGCTGGTCGGGGGAGGCGAGCAGTACTTC	CASSLLVGGGEQYF
TRBJ1-4	.	12	TRBV2	.	TGTGCCAGCAGTGACAGGGTTGAAAAACTGTTTTTT	CASSDRVEKLFF
TRBJ1-2	TRBD1	14	TRBV9	.	TGTGCCAGCAGCCAGGGACAGGGGGCATATGGCTACACCTTC	CASSQGQGAYGYTF
TRBJ2-7	.	13	TRBV4-2	.	TGTGCCAGCAGCCAAGACGAGGATGAAGAGCAGTACTTC	CASSQDEDEEQYF
TRBJ1-2	.	14	TRBV5-1	.	TGCGCCAGCAGCTTACACAGGGATAACTATGGCTACACCTTC	CASSLHRDNYGYTF
TRBJ2-5	.	17	TRBV5-4	.	TGTGCCAGCAGCTTGGATGTCAGCGGAGCACTCCAAGAGACCCAGTACTTC	CASSLDVSGALQETQYF
TRBJ2-3	TRBD1	13	TRBV9	.	TGTGCCCCAGGACAGGGGGCCACAGATACGCAGTATTTT	CAPGQGATDTQYF
TRBJ1-5	.	16	TRBV7-8	.	TGTGCCAGCAGCTGGGAGACGGGCTTGGGCAATCAGCCCCAGCATTTT	CASSWETGLGNQPQHF
TRBJ1-1	.	15	TRBV4-2	.	TGTGCCAGCAGCCAAGATCTTGGTCCGGGGACTGAAGCTTTCTTT	CASSQDLGPGTEAFF
TRBJ2-7	TRBD2	15	TRBV5-5	.	TGTGCCAGCAGCTTCTTGACTAGCGGGCTCTACGAGCAGTACTTC	CASSFLTSGLYEQYF
TRBJ1-4	TRBD1	14	TRBV25-1	.	TGTGCCAGCAGTGTGCGTCAGGGGGAGGAAAAACTGTTTTTT	CASSVRQGEEKLFF
TRBJ1-3	.	17	TRBV4-2	once	TGTGCCAGCAGCGTGGCCCCAGCGGCGGCTGAGGGAAACACCATATATTTT	CASSVAPAAAEGNTIYF
TRBJ2-7	.	13	TRBV6-1	few	TGTGCCAGCAGGACGACAGTCTTCTACGAGCAGTACTTC	CASRTTVFYEQYF
TRBJ2-5	.	15	TRBV10-3	once	TGTGCCATCAGTGAGCCCGGGACACGTTATAGGACCCAGTACTTC	CAISEPGTRYRTQYF
TRBJ2-7	.	16	TRBV19	.	TGTGCCAGTAGTCCCCGACGGAGACCAATTGGCTACGAGCAGTACTTC	CASSPRRRPIGYEQYF
TRBJ2-3	TRBD1	19	TRBV5-4	.	TGTGCCAGCAGCTTGGGGGCCGGGACAGGGGTTCAGAGCACAGATACGCAGTATTTT	CASSLGAGTGVQSTDTQYF
TRBJ2-7	TRBD2	16	TRBV4-2	.	TGTGCCAGCAGCCAAGGAGGACTAGCGGCCTCCTACGAGCAGTACTTC	CASSQGGLAASYEQYF
TRBJ2-3	TRBD1	18	TRBV7-9	few	TGTGCCAGCAGCCTTGGAGGGGCATGGACAGGGTGGACAGATACGCAGTATTTT	CASSLGGAWTGWTDTQYF
TRBJ2-7	TRBD1	14	TRBV5-8	once	TGTGCCAGCAGCTATTACGGGACAGCCTACGAGCAGTACTTC	CASSYYGTAYEQYF
TRBJ2-5	TRBD1	14	TRBV30	.	TGTGCCTGGAGTGAGGGGACAGGGGTAGAGACCCAGTACTTC	CAWSEGTGVETQYF
TRBJ2-7	.	11	TRBV6-1	.	TGTGCCAGCAGGGGGGGATACGAGCAGTACTTC	CASRGGYEQYF